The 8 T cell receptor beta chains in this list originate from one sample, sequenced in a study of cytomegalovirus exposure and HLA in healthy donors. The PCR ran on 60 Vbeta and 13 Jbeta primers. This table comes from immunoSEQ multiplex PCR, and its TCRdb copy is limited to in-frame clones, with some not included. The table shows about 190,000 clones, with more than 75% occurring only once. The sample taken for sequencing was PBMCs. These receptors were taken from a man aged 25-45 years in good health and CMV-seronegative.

The chain's CDR3 is CASTMSGQGRNEQFF. In DNA form, the CDR3 reads TGTGCCAGCACAATGAGCGGACAGGGCCGAAATGAGCAGTTCTTC. The chain carries TRBV21-1 and TRBJ2-1; the tabulated D call, TRBD1, remains unverified against the DNA. TRBV21-1 is deemed a pseudogene. This CDR3 is 15 amino acids long.

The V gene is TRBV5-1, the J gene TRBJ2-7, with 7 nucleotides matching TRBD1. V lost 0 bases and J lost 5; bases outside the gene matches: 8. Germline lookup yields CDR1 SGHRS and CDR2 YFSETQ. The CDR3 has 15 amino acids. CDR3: CASSLGQGSIDEQYF. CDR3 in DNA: TGCGCCAGCAGCTTGGGACAGGGATCGATCGACGAGCAGTACTTC.

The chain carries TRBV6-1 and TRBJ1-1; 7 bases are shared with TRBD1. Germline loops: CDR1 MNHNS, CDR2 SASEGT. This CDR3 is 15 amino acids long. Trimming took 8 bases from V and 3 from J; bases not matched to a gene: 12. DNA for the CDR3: TGTGCCAGCCGCAAGACAGGGCACATTGACACTGAAGCTTTCTTT. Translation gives CASRKTGHIDTEAFF.

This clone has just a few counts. The chain's CDR3 is CASGPARDRGRQPQHF. CDR3 nucleotides: TGTGCCAGCGGCCCCGCTCGGGACAGGGGACGGCAGCCCCAGCATTTT. V is TRBV27 and J is TRBJ1-5; 10 bases align to TRBD1. Germline V gene lookup returns CDR1 MNHEY and CDR2 SMNVEV (reference sequence). The CDR3 consists of 16 residues. V lost 8 bases, J lost 7 bases, and 14 bases stayed unmatched.

CDR3 protein: CASRTGDSAGLAQYF. The DNA of the CDR3 is TGTGCCAGCAGGACCGGGGACAGCGCCGGGCTGGCGCAGTATTTT. This chain uses TRBV28 with TRBJ2-3; 7 positions agree with TRBD1. After removal of 6 bases from V and 10 bases from J, the junction contained 16 bases not matched to a gene. Germline CDR1 reads MDHEN; CDR2 reads SYDVKM. This CDR3 has 15 residues.

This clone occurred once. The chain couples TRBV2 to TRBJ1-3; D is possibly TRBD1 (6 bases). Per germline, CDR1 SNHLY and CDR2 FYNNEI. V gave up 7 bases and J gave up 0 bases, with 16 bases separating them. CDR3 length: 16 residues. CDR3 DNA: TGTGCCAGCACCCCCTGGACAGACGACTCTGGAAACACCATATATTTT. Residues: CASTPWTDDSGNTIYF.

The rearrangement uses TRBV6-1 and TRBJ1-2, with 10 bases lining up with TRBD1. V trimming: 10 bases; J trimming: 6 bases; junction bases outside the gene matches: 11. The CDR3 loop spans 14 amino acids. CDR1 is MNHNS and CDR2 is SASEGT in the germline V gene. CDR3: CATTPRTGGDGYTF. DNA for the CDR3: TGTGCCACGACGCCCAGGACAGGGGGGGATGGCTACACCTTC.

CDR3 amino acids: CASSNGTSEETQYF. CDR3 nucleotides: TGTGCCAGCAGCAACGGGACTTCAGAAGAGACCCAGTACTTC. The rearrangement uses TRBV7-8 and TRBJ2-5, with D maybe TRBD2 (6 bases). Germline lookup yields CDR1 SGHVS and CDR2 FQNEAQ. Trimming removed 5 bases at V and 3 bases at J, with 13 bases between. The CDR3 contains 14 residues.